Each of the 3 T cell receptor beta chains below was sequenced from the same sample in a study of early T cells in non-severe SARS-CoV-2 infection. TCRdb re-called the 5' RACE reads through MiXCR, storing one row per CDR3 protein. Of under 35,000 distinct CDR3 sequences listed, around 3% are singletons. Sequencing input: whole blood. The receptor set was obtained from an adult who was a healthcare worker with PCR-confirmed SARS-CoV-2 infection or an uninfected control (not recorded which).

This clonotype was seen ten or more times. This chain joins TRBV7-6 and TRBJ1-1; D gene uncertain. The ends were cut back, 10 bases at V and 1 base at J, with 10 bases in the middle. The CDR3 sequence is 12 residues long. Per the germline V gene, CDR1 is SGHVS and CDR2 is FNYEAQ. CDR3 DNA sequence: TGTGCCACCTTGAACGGGAACACTGAAGCTTTCTTT. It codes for CATLNGNTEAFF. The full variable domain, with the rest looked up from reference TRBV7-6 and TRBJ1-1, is GAGVSQSPRYKVTKRGQDVALRCDPISGHVSLYWYRQALGQGPEFLTYFNYEAQQDKSGLPNDRFSAERPEGSISTLTIQRTEQRDSAMYRCATLNGNTEAFFGQGTRLTVV.

The CDR3 DNA is TGTGCCAGCTCACAACGGACAGCAACTAATGAAAAACTGTTTTTT. Translating it yields CASSQRTATNEKLFF. The chain employs TRBV18 and TRBJ1-4; maybe TRBD1 (6 bases). V was shortened by 4 bases and J by 0 bases, with 9 bases between the two germline ends. The CDR3 loop spans 15 amino acids. Per germline, CDR1 KGHSH and CDR2 LQKENI.

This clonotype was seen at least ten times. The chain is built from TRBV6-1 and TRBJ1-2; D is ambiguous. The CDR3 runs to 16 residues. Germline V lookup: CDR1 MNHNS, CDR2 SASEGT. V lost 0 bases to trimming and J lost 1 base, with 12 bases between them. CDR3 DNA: TGTGCCAGCAGTGAAGCGGGAAGGTCGCTTAACTATGGCTACACCTTC. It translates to CASSEAGRSLNYGYTF.